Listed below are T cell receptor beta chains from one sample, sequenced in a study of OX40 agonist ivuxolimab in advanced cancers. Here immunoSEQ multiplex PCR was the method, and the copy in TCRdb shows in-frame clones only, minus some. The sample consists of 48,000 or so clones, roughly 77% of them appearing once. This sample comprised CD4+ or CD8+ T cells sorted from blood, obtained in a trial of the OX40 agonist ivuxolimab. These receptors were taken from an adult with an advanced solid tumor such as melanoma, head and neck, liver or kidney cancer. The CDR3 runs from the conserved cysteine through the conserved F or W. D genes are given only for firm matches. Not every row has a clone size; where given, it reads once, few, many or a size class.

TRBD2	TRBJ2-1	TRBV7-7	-	CASSLEPQGGNEQFF	TGTGCCAGCAGCTTAGAGCCCCAGGGAGGGAATGAGCAGTTCTTC
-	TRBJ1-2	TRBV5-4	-	CASSQANYGYTF	TGTGCCAGCAGCCAAGCTAACTATGGCTACACCTTC
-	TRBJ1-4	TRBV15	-	CATSRDGERDEKLFF	TGTGCCACCAGCAGAGATGGGGAGAGGGATGAAAAACTGTTTTTT
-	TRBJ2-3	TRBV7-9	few	CASSSRVTDTQYF	TGTGCCAGCAGCTCCAGGGTAACAGATACGCAGTATTTT
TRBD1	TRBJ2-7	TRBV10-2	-	CAVGQGLSSYEQYF	TGCGCCGTAGGACAGGGGTTAAGCTCCTACGAGCAGTACTTC
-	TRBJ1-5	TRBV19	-	CASSIDRGGDQPQHF	TGTGCCAGTAGTATAGATAGAGGGGGTGATCAGCCCCAGCATTTT
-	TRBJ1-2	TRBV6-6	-	CASSGGGTYGYTF	TGTGCCAGTTCCGGCGGGGGGACCTATGGCTACACCTTC
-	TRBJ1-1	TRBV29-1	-	CSVEAWSTEAFF	TGCAGCGTTGAGGCCTGGAGCACTGAAGCTTTCTTT
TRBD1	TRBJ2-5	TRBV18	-	CASSPLRDRQETQYF	TGTGCCAGCTCCCCACTAAGGGACAGACAAGAGACCCAGTACTTC
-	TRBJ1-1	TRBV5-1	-	CASSFSQGGTEAFF	TGCGCCAGCAGCTTTTCGCAAGGGGGGACTGAAGCTTTCTTT
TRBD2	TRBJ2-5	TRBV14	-	CASSPLRLAAKETQYF	TGTGCCAGCAGCCCGCTCAGACTAGCAGCCAAGGAGACCCAGTACTTC
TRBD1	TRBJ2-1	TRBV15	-	CATSRHDRGSYNEQFF	TGTGCCACCAGCAGGCACGACAGGGGGTCCTACAATGAGCAGTTCTTC
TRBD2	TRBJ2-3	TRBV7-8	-	CASSSGLAGPTDTQYF	TGTGCCAGCAGCTCGGGACTAGCGGGACCCACAGATACGCAGTATTTT